Listed below are T cell receptor beta chains from one sample, sequenced in a study of T cell repertoires in cytomegalovirus infection. TCRdb fed the reads into MiXCR, producing one record per CDR3 protein. The repertoire consists of about 740,000 distinct CDR3 sequences, with roughly a third occurring once and the leading ten covering around 2.8%. The source material was PBMCs. These receptors came from a human donor in good health (CMV status not recorded). Some clones in this sample may be carry-over from other donors' samples. Both conserved end residues are part of each CDR3. D genes are given only for firm matches. Only some rows state a clone size, as once, few, many or a class for expanded clones.

d_gene,j_gene,abundance,v_gene,len,CDR3nt,CDR3aa
TRBD1,TRBJ1-4,-,TRBV6-6,16,TGTGCCAGCAGGCACACGGGGACAGGGATACAGGAAAAACTGTTTTTT,CASRHTGTGIQEKLFF
-,TRBJ2-3,-,TRBV12-3/TRBV12-4,16,TGTGCCAGCAGTTGGGGAAGCGGGTCCCACACAGATACGCAGTATTTT,CASSWGSGSHTDTQYF
-,TRBJ1-1,-,TRBV9,16,TGTGCCAGCAGCCCTCTAGATTTCCTCATGAACACTGAAGCTTTCTTT,CASSPLDFLMNTEAFF
-,TRBJ1-2,many,TRBV7-2,14,TGTGCCAGCAGCCCCCCCCTCGGGAGCTATGGCTACACCTTC,CASSPPLGSYGYTF
-,TRBJ1-1,-,TRBV18,14,TGTGCCAGCTCACAACAGGGAGGGAGCACTGAAGCTTTCTTT,CASSQQGGSTEAFF
TRBD2,TRBJ2-7,-,TRBV20-1,14,TGCAGTGCTAGGGGTCTAGCGGGAGGGTACGAGCAGTACTTC,CSARGLAGGYEQYF
-,TRBJ2-2,few,TRBV6-8,14,TGTGCCAGCCACTTGGCACGGAACACCGGGGAGCTGTTTTTT,CASHLARNTGELFF
-,TRBJ2-3,-,TRBV3-1,18,TGTGCCAGCAGCCAAGATACGGTGAGGAGGGCCGAGTCGGATACGCAGTATTTT,CASSQDTVRRAESDTQYF
TRBD2,TRBJ2-1,-,TRBV7-6,17,TGTGCCAGAAGCCCCCTCAGTCGATCTAGCGGGAGCTCCGCACGGTTCTTC,CARSPLSRSSGSSARFF
-,TRBJ2-3,-,TRBV6-4,15,TGTGCCAGCAGTCGAAGAGCGGTTAGCACAGATACGCAGTATTTT,CASSRRAVSTDTQYF
-,TRBJ2-7,-,TRBV6-6,13,TGTGCCAGCAGTTACCGTGAGGGCTACGAGCAGTACTTC,CASSYREGYEQYF
-,TRBJ2-7,-,TRBV9,14,TGTGCCAGCAGCGTAGGGGTGTCCTCCTACGAGCAGTACTTC,CASSVGVSSYEQYF
TRBD2,TRBJ2-1,-,TRBV28,16,TGTGCCAGCAGTTTATCGGGGAGCGGGAGTGTGGGTGAGCAGTTCTTC,CASSLSGSGSVGEQFF
TRBD1,TRBJ1-2,-,TRBV7-8,17,TGTGCCAGCAGCCGCGGGACAGGGGGGCACGCTAACTATGGCTACACCTTC,CASSRGTGGHANYGYTF
-,TRBJ1-2,-,TRBV11-2,20,TGTGCCAGCAGCTTAGCGAGTGTAATTAGCTCAGGGGACACATTTTATGGCTACACCTTC,CASSLASVISSGDTFYGYTF
TRBD2,TRBJ2-7,-,TRBV27,15,TGTGCCAGCAGTTTAGTGGCTAGCGGGAGACTCGAGCAGTACTTC,CASSLVASGRLEQYF
-,TRBJ1-2,-,TRBV27,14,TGTGCCAGCAGTTTATCTACAGGGCTCTATTGCTACACCTTC,CASSLSTGLYCYTF
TRBD1,TRBJ2-7,many,TRBV7-8,15,TGTGCCAGCAGCCCCCCCGGGACAGGGAGCAACGAGCAGTACTTC,CASSPPGTGSNEQYF
-,TRBJ1-2,-,TRBV29-1,11,TGCAGCCTCGGGGACTTCTATGGCTACACCTTC,CSLGDFYGYTF
-,TRBJ2-7,-,TRBV3-1,14,TGTGCCAGCAGCCGCGATAGCGGTGCCTACGAGCAGTACTTC,CASSRDSGAYEQYF
TRBD2,TRBJ2-1,many,TRBV7-8,16,TGTGCCAGCAGCTTAGAGCCCCCAGCGGGACGCAATGAGCAGTTCTTC,CASSLEPPAGRNEQFF
TRBD1,TRBJ1-2,-,TRBV6-2/TRBV6-3,14,TGTGCCAGCAGGGCTGACAGGGAACTATATGGCTACACCTTC,CASRADRELYGYTF
-,TRBJ2-7,-,TRBV12-3/TRBV12-4,16,TGTGCCAGCAGCCCTATGGGGAGTTTCAGCTCCTACGAGCAGTACTTC,CASSPMGSFSSYEQYF
-,TRBJ2-1,many,TRBV7-9,16,TGTGCCAGCAGCTTAGCGGGGGGCCGCTCCTACAATGAGCAGTTCTTC,CASSLAGGRSYNEQFF
TRBD1,TRBJ1-1,once,TRBV20-1,15,TGCAGTGCTAGAGAGGGACAGAACATGAACACTGAAGCTTTCTTT,CSAREGQNMNTEAFF
-,TRBJ2-5,few,TRBV27,13,TGTGCCAGCAGTTTCCCCCCTCGGGAGACCCAGTACTTC,CASSFPPRETQYF
TRBD1,TRBJ2-1,many,TRBV7-2,17,TGTGCCAGCAGCCAAAAATGGACAGGGAGATTATACAATGAGCAGTTCTTC,CASSQKWTGRLYNEQFF
TRBD1,TRBJ2-1,-,TRBV12-3/TRBV12-4,17,TGTGCCAGCAGCCTGACAGGGGGTCTCCGTTCCTACAATGAGCAGTTCTTC,CASSLTGGLRSYNEQFF
-,TRBJ2-2,-,TRBV7-2,17,TGTGCCAGCAGCTTAGTAGGGAGCGCGGTGTACACCGGGGAGCTGTTTTTT,CASSLVGSAVYTGELFF
TRBD1,TRBJ1-1,-,TRBV20-1,14,TGCAGTGCTAGAAGTGGACAGGTGAACACTGAAGCTTTCTTT,CSARSGQVNTEAFF
TRBD2,TRBJ2-1,few,TRBV29-1,19,TGCAGCGTTGAAGTGGCGGGACTAGCGGGACTAATCCTACCGGATGAGCAGTTCTTC,CSVEVAGLAGLILPDEQFF
-,TRBJ1-2,-,TRBV12-3/TRBV12-4,13,TGTGCCAGCAGTTTTGGGGAAAGAAAGGGCTACACCTTC,CASSFGERKGYTF
TRBD1,TRBJ2-7,-,TRBV27,14,TGTGCCAGCAGTTCGACAGGGTCTCTTCTCGAGCAGTACTTC,CASSSTGSLLEQYF
-,TRBJ1-1,few,TRBV6-5,13,TGTGCCAGCAGTTACACAGGGTACCCTGAAGCTTTTTTT,CASSYTGYPEAFF
-,TRBJ2-1,few,TRBV28,12,TGTGCCAGCAGCCGGGTACGGGGTGAGCAGTTCTTC,CASSRVRGEQFF
TRBD1,TRBJ2-3,-,TRBV11-2,15,TGTGCCAGCAGCACTGGGACAGGGGGTACAGATACGCAGTATTTT,CASSTGTGGTDTQYF